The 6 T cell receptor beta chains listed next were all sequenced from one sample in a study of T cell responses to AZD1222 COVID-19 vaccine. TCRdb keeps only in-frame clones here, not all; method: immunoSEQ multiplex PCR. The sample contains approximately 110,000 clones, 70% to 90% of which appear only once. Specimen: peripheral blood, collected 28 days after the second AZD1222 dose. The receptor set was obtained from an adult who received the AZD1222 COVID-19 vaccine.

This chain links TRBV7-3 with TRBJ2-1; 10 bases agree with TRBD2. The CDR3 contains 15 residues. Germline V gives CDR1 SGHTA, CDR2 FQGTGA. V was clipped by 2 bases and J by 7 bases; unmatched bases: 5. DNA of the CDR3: TGTGCCAGCAGCTTATGGCTAGCGGGAGTAAATGAGCAGTTCTTC. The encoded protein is CASSLWLAGVNEQFF.

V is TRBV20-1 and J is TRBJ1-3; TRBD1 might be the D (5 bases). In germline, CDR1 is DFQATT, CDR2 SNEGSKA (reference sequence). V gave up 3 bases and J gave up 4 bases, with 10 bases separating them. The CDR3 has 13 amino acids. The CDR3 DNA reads TGCAGTGCTAGTATTCAGGGAGGAAACACCATATATTTT. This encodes CSASIQGGNTIYF.

CDR3: CASRGLSHEQYF. As DNA, the CDR3 is TGTGCCAGCAGAGGACTGAGCCACGAGCAGTACTTC. The rearrangement uses TRBV7-6 and TRBJ2-7; possible D gene TRBD2, 5 bases. The length of the CDR3 is 12 residues. V was pared by 6 bases and J by 5 bases, with 11 bases between. Per the germline V gene, CDR1 is SGHVS and CDR2 is FNYEAQ.

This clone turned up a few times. The CDR3 here is CAWSRTGAADTQYF. CDR3 bases: TGTGCCTGGAGCCGGACAGGGGCCGCAGATACGCAGTATTTT. The rearrangement joins TRBV30 to TRBJ2-3; 9 nucleotides match TRBD1. The CDR3 length is 14 residues. Germline values: CDR1 GTSNPN, CDR2 SVGIG (reference sequence). Losses at the gene ends were 3 bases for V and 4 bases for J; bases not matched to a gene: 5.

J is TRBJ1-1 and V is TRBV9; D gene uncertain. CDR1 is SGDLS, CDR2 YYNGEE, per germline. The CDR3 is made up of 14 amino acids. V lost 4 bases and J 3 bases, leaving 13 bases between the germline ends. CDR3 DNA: TGTGCCAGCAGCTTCGCCCAGCGGGACACTGAAGCTTTCTTT. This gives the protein CASSFAQRDTEAFF. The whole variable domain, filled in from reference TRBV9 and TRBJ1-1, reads DSGVTQTPKHLITATGQRVTLRCSPRSGDLSVYWYQQSLDQGLQFLIQYYNGEERAKGNILERFSAQQFPDLHSELNLSSLELGDSALYFCASSFAQRDTEAFFGQGTRLTVV.

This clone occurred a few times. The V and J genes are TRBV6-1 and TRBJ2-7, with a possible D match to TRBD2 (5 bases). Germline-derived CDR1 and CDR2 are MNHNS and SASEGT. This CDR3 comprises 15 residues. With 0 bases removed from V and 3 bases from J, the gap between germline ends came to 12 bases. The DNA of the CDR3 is TGTGCCAGCAGTGAAGCCTACGGGGAATTCTACGAGCAGTACTTC. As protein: CASSEAYGEFYEQYF.